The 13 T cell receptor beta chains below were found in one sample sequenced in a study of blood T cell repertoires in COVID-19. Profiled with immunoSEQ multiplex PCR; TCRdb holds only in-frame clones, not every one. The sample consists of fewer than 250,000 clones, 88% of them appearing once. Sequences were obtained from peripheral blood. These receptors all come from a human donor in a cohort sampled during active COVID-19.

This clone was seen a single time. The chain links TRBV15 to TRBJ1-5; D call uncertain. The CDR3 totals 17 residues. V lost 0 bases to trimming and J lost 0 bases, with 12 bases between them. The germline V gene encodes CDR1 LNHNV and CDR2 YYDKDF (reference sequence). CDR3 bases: TGTGCCACCAGCAGAGAAGCTGGGCTTTATAGCAATCAGCCCCAGCATTTT. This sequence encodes CATSREAGLYSNQPQHF.

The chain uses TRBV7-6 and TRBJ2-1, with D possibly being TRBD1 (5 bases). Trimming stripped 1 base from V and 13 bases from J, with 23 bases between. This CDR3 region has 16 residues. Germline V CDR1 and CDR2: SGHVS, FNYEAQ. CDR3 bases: TGTGCCAGCAGCTTAGGGGGCAGCCCGGTACAGTCGATTCAGTTCTTC. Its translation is CASSLGGSPVQSIQFF.

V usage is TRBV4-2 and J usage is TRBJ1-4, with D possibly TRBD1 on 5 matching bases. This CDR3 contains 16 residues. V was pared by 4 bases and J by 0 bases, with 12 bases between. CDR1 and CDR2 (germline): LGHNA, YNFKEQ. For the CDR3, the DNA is TGTGCCAGCAGCCGTCAAGGGGATGCAACTAATGAAAAACTGTTTTTT. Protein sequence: CASSRQGDATNEKLFF.

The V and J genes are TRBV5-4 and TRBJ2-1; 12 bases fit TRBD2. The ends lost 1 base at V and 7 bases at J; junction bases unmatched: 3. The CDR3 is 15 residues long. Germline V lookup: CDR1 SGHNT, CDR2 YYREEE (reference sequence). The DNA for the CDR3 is TGTGCCAGCAGCTTGTCCGGGACTAGCGGGAATGAGCAGTTCTTC. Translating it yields CASSLSGTSGNEQFF.

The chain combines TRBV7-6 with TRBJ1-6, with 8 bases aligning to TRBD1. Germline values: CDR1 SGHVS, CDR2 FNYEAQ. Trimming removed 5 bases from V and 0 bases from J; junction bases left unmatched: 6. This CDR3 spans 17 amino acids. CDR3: CASSMGQASSYNSPLHF. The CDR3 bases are TGTGCCAGCAGCATGGGACAGGCGAGCTCCTATAATTCACCCCTCCACTTT.

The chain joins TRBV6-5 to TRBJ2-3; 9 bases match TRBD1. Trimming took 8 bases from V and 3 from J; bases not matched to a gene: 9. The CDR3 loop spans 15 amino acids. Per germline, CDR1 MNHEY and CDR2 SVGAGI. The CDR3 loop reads CASPKQGARTDTQYF. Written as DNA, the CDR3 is TGTGCCAGCCCAAAACAGGGGGCCCGGACAGATACGCAGTATTTT.

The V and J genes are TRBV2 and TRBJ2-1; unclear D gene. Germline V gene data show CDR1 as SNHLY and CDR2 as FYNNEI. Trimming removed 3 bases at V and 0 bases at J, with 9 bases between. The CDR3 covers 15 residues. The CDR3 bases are TGTGCCAGCAGTGATGTCCCAGACTCCTACAATGAGCAGTTCTTC. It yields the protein CASSDVPDSYNEQFF.

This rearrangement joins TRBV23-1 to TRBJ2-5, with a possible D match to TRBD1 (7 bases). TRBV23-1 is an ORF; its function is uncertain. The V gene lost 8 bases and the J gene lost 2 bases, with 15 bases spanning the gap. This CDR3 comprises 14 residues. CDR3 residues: CASWGDSGQETQYF. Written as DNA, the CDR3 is TGCGCCAGCTGGGGGGACAGTGGACAAGAGACCCAGTACTTC.

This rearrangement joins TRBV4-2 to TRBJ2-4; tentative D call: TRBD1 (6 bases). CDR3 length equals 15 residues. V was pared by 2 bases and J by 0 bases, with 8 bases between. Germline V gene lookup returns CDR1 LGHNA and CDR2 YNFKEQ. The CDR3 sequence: CASSQHREAKNIQYF. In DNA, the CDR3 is TGTGCCAGCAGCCAACACAGGGAAGCCAAAAACATTCAGTACTTC.

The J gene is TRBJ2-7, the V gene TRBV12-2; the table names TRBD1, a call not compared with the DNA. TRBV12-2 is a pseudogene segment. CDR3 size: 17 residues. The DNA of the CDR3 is TGTGCAAGTCGCTTAGAGTCTACAGGGGCGCAGGTCTACGAGCAGTACTTC. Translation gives CASRLESTGAQVYEQYF.

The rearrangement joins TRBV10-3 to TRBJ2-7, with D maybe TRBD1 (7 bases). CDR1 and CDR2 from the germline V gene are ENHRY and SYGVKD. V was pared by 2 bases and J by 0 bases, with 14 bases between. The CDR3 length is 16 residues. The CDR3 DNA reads TGTGCCATCAGTGAGCATCAGGGGGGATTCTCCTACGAGCAGTACTTC. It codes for CAISEHQGGFSYEQYF.

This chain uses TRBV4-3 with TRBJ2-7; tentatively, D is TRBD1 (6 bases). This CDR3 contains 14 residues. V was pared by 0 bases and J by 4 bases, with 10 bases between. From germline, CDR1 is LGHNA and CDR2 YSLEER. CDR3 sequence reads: CASSQETGRYEQYF. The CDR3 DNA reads TGCGCCAGCAGCCAAGAAACAGGGAGATACGAGCAGTACTTC.

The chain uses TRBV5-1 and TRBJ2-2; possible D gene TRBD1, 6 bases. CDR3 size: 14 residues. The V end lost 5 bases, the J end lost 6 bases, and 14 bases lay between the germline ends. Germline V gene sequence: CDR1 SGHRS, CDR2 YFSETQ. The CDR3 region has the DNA TGCGCCAGCAGAAGGAACAGGGAGTCCGGGGAGCTGTTTTTT. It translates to CASRRNRESGELFF.